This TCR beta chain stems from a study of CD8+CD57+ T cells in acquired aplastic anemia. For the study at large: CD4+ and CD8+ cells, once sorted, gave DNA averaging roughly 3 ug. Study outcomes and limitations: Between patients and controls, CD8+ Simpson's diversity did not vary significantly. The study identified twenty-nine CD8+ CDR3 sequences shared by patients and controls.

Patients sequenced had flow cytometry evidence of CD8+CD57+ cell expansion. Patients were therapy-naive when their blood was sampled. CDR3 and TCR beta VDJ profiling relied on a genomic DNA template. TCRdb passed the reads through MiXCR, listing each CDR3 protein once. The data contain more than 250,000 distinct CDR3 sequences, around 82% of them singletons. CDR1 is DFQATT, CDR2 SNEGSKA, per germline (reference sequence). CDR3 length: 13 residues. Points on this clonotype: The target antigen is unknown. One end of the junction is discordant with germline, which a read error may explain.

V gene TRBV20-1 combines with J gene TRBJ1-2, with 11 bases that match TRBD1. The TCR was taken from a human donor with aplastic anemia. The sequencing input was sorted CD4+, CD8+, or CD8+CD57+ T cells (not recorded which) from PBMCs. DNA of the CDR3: TGCAGTGCTAGTGAGGGGACAGGGGGTGGCTGCACCTTC. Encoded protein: CSASEGTGGGCTF.